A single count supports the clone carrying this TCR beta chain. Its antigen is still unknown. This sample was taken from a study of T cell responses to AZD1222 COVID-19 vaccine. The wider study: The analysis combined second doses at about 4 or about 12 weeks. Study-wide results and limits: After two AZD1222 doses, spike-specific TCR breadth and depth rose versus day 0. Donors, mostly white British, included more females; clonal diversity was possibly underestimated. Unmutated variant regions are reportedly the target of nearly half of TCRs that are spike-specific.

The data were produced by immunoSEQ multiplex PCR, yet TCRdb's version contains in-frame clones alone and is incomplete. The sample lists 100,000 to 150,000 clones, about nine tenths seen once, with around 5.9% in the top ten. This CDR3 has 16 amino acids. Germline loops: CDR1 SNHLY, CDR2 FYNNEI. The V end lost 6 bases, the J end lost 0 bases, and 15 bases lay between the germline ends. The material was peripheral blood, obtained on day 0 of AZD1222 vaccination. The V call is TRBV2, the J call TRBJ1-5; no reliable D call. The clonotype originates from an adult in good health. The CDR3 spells CASRGRTLNSNQPQHF. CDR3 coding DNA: TGTGCCAGCAGGGGCCGTACACTAAATAGCAATCAGCCCCAGCATTTT. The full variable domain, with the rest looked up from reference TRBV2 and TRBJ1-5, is EPEVTQTPSHQVTQMGQEVILRCVPISNHLYFYWYRQILGQKVEFLVSFYNNEISEKSEIFDDQFSVERPDGSNFTLKIRSTKLEDSAMYFCASRGRTLNSNQPQHFGDGTRLSIL.